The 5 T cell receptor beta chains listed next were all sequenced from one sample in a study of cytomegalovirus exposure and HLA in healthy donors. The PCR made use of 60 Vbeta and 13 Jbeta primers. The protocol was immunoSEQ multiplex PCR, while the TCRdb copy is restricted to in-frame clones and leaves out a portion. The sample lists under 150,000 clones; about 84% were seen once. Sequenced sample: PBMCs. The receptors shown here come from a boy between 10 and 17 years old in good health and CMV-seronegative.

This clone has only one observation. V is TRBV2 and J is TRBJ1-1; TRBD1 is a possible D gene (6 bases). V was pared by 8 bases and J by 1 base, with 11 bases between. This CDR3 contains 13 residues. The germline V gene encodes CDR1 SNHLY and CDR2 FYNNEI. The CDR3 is CASEQGGNTEAFF. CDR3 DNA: TGTGCCAGCGAACAGGGTGGGAACACTGAAGCTTTCTTT.

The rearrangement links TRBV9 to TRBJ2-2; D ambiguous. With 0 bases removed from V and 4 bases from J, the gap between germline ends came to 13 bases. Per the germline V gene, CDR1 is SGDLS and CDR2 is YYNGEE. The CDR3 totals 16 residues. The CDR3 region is CASSVATVSTTGELFF. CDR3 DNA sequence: TGTGCCAGCAGCGTAGCAACCGTGAGTACCACCGGGGAGCTGTTTTTT.

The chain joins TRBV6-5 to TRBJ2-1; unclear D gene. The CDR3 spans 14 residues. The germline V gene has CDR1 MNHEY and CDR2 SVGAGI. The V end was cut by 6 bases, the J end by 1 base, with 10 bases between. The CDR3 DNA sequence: TGTGCCAGCAGCCGACTCGCTTCCTACAATGAGCAGTTCTTC. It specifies CASSRLASYNEQFF.

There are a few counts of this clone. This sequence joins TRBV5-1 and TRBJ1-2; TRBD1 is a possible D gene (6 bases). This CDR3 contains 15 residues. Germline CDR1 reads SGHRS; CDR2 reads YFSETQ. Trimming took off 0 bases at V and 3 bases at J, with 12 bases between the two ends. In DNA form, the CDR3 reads TGCGCCAGCAGCTTGGGACAGGAGAGCCACTATGGCTACACCTTC. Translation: CASSLGQESHYGYTF.

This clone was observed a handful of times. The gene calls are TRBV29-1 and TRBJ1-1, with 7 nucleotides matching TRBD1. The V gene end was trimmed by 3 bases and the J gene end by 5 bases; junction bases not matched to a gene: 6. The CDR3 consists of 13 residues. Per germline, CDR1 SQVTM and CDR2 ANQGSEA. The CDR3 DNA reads TGCAGCGTTGAGGGCAGGGGGTTGACTGAAGCTTTCTTT. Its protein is CSVEGRGLTEAFF.